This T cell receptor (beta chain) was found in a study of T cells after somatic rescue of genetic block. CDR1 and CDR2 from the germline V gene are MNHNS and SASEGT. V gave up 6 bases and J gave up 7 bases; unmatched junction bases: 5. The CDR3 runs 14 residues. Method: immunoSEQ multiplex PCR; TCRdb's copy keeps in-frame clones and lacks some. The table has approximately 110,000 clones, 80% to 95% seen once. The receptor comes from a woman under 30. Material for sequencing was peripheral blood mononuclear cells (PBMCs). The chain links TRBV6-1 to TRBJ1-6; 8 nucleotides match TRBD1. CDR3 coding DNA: TGTGCCAGCAGGGAACAGGGGGAAAATTCACCCCTCCACTTT. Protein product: CASREQGENSPLHF.